Below, 24 T cell receptor beta chains from the same sample are listed, as sequenced in a study of cytomegalovirus exposure and HLA in healthy donors. With 60 Vbeta and 13 Jbeta primers, the PCR was carried out. The table came from immunoSEQ multiplex PCR; TCRdb's copy has only in-frame clones and leaves some out. The sample has 150,000 to 200,000 clones, about four fifths seen once. The sequenced sample was PBMCs. Receptors were obtained from a woman in her 30s in good health and CMV-seropositive.

The chain recombines TRBV2 with TRBJ1-1, with 7 bases lining up with TRBD1. V trimming: 4 bases; J trimming: 1 base; junction bases outside the gene matches: 18. The length of the CDR3 is 19 residues. Germline V gene data show CDR1 as SNHLY and CDR2 as FYNNEI. CDR3 amino acids: CASSGFLEGALGPNTEAFF. The CDR3 bases are TGTGCCAGCAGTGGCTTTCTCGAGGGGGCGCTTGGCCCGAACACTGAAGCTTTCTTT.

The gene calls are TRBV5-6 and TRBJ2-7; the match to TRBD2 covers 12 bases. This CDR3 contains 15 residues. V was pared by 3 bases and J by 3 bases, with 4 bases of the junction left unmatched. CDR1 is SGHDT, CDR2 YYEEEE, per germline. The CDR3 sequence is CASSYLTSGGYEQYF. The CDR3 DNA follows: TGTGCCAGCAGCTACCTGACTAGCGGGGGCTACGAGCAGTACTTC.

The chain joins TRBV27 to TRBJ1-1; tentatively, D is TRBD1 (6 bases). The CDR3 is 16 amino acids. The V end lost 1 base, the J end lost 2 bases, and 14 bases lay between the germline ends. CDR1 and CDR2 (germline): MNHEY, SMNVEV (reference sequence). The CDR3 coding sequence is TGTGCCAGCAGTTTATGGGGGGGCCCCACTAACACTGAAGCTTTCTTT. The encoded protein is CASSLWGGPTNTEAFF.

The chain is built from TRBV5-5 and TRBJ2-7; D is perhaps TRBD2 (5 bases). Deletions cut 0 bases from V and 0 bases from J, with 10 bases between. CDR1 is SGHKS and CDR2 is YYEKEE in the germline V gene (reference sequence). CDR3 length equals 15 residues. CDR3 loop: CASSLASSSSYEQYF. CDR3 DNA: TGTGCCAGCAGCTTGGCTAGCTCGAGCTCCTACGAGCAGTACTTC.

The chain links TRBV20-1 to TRBJ2-3; D gene ambiguous. The germline V gene encodes CDR1 DFQATT and CDR2 SNEGSKA (reference sequence). Trimming cost V 6 bases and J 4 bases, with 8 bases left between them. The CDR3 covers 11 residues. CDR3 in DNA: TGCAGTGCCCTACGAGCAGATACGCAGTATTTT. Translation: CSALRADTQYF.

This clone was recorded a few times. V and J are TRBV2 and TRBJ2-1; D gene ambiguous. Trimming removed 6 bases at V and 9 bases at J, with 12 bases between. This CDR3 has 12 amino acids. The V gene's germline CDR1 is SNHLY and CDR2 FYNNEI. In nucleotides, the CDR3 is TGTGCCAGCAGCCCCCTATCTCTTGAGCAGTTCTTC. Its protein product is CASSPLSLEQFF.

CDR3 region: CASSVGEGGGYEQYF. DNA for the CDR3: TGTGCCAGCAGCGTAGGGGAGGGAGGCGGCTACGAGCAGTACTTC. This sequence joins TRBV9 and TRBJ2-7; TRBD2 matches at 7 bases. This CDR3 region has 15 residues. Germline CDR1 is SGDLS and CDR2 is YYNGEE. V gave up 0 bases and J gave up 3 bases; unmatched junction bases: 6.

The sample holds one count of this clone. This rearrangement joins TRBV10-2 to TRBJ2-3, with 14 bases matching TRBD2. CDR3 size: 18 residues. Germline values: CDR1 WSHSY, CDR2 SAAADI. Trimming removed 7 bases from V and 4 bases from J; junction bases left unmatched: 13. The CDR3 DNA reads TGCGCCAGCAACTTGGGACTAGCGGGAGTTGGGCTGTCAGATACGCAGTATTTT. This translates into CASNLGLAGVGLSDTQYF.

The chain combines TRBV5-6 with TRBJ2-5; D is possibly TRBD2 (5 bases). The CDR3 consists of 14 residues. In germline, CDR1 is SGHDT, CDR2 YYEEEE. The V gene lost 1 base and the J gene lost 1 base, with 8 bases spanning the gap. This chain's CDR3 is CASSLPSGQETQYF. As DNA, the CDR3 is TGTGCCAGCAGCTTGCCCAGCGGCCAAGAGACCCAGTACTTC.

The rearrangement links TRBV15 to TRBJ1-3; D is perhaps TRBD1 (5 bases). Trimming cost V 5 bases and J 4 bases, with 15 bases left between them. This CDR3 has 15 residues. CDR1 and CDR2 from the germline V gene are LNHNV and YYDKDF (reference sequence). CDR3 residues: CATSGRDSSGNTIYF. The DNA of the CDR3 is TGTGCCACCAGCGGCAGGGATTCTTCAGGAAACACCATATATTTT.

This clone was detected once. In the same sample, other DNA sequences code for this CDR3. The rearrangement uses TRBV5-1 and TRBJ2-3; 11 bases are a match to TRBD1. Germline lookup yields CDR1 SGHRS and CDR2 YFSETQ. The CDR3 is 15 amino acids. J lost 3 bases, V lost 4 bases, and 4 bases had no gene match. DNA for the CDR3: TGCGCCAGCAGCCCCGGGACAGGGGGAACAGATACGCAGTATTTT. It specifies CASSPGTGGTDTQYF.

This clone has just one count. The chain recombines TRBV5-6 with TRBJ2-3; 8 positions match TRBD2. Trimming removed 2 bases from V and 5 bases from J; junction bases left unmatched: 16. This CDR3 has 18 amino acids. Germline lookup yields CDR1 SGHDT and CDR2 YYEEEE. The CDR3 here is CASSFVPLAGGMLDTQYF. CDR3 sequence (DNA): TGTGCCAGCAGCTTTGTACCACTCGCGGGGGGAATGCTAGATACGCAGTATTTT. Drawing the rest from reference TRBV5-6 and TRBJ2-3, the complete variable domain is DAGVTQSPTHLIKTRGQQVTLRCSPKSGHDTVSWYQQALGQGPQFIFQYYEEEERQRGNFPDRFSGHQFPNYSSELNVNALLLGDSALYLCASSFVPLAGGMLDTQYFGPGTRLTVL.

This chain joins TRBV5-1 and TRBJ2-1, with 10 bases identical to TRBD1. Germline CDR1 and CDR2: SGHRS and YFSETQ. The ends lost 2 bases at V and 2 bases at J; junction bases unmatched: 4. This CDR3 region has 16 residues. The CDR3 region has the DNA TGCGCCAGCAGCTTACCCGGGACAGGGGCCTACAATGAGCAGTTCTTC. As protein: CASSLPGTGAYNEQFF.

This rearrangement joins TRBV4-1 to TRBJ2-1; D is unresolved. The CDR3 runs 11 residues. Deletions cut 4 bases from V and 6 bases from J, with 4 bases between. CDR1 is MGHRA and CDR2 is YSYEKL in the germline V gene. This CDR3 reads CASSLGNEQFF. CDR3 bases: TGCGCCAGCAGCCTCGGCAATGAGCAGTTCTTC.

This clone occurred once. The chain is built from TRBV11-2 and TRBJ1-2; D might be TRBD1 (5 bases). Germline assignment: CDR1 SGHAT and CDR2 FQNNGV. The V gene lost 3 bases and the J gene lost 6 bases, with 20 bases spanning the gap. The CDR3 is 16 amino acids. The CDR3 region is CASSFRAADNLNGYTF. Here the CDR3 DNA reads TGTGCCAGCAGCTTCAGGGCAGCAGACAATCTCAATGGCTACACCTTC.

This clone was picked up one time. The chain links TRBV27 to TRBJ2-7, with 12 positions matching TRBD2. The V gene's germline CDR1 is MNHEY and CDR2 SMNVEV (reference sequence). The trim removed 2 bases at V and 0 bases at J, leaving 8 bases unmatched. The CDR3 sequence is 18 residues long. CDR3 sequence: CASSLRGSGLAGSYEQYF. CDR3 in DNA: TGTGCCAGCAGTTTACGCGGGTCGGGACTAGCGGGCTCCTACGAGCAGTACTTC.

This rearrangement joins TRBV5-1 to TRBJ2-3; TRBD1 agrees at 8 bases. Unmatched junction bases numbered 6, after V lost 4 bases and J lost 2 bases. Germline V lookup: CDR1 SGHRS, CDR2 YFSETQ. CDR3 length: 15 residues. The CDR3 DNA reads TGCGCCAGCAGCGCCGGGACAGGAATCACAGATACGCAGTATTTT. Residues: CASSAGTGITDTQYF.

The chain couples TRBV15 to TRBJ2-5; 14 bases agree with TRBD2. Germline assignment: CDR1 LNHNV and CDR2 YYDKDF (reference sequence). Germline trimming cut 2 bases from V and 7 bases from J; bases unmatched to any gene: 12. This CDR3 comprises 18 residues. CDR3 bases: TGTGCCACCAGCAGACCCCCGGGACTAGCGGGGGTAGGGACGACCCAGTACTTC. Protein sequence: CATSRPPGLAGVGTTQYF.

This clone was counted a single time. This chain links TRBV15 with TRBJ2-3; D is uncertain. This CDR3 spans 15 amino acids. Trimming removed 4 bases at V and 0 bases at J, with 11 bases between. Germline V gene data show CDR1 as LNHNV and CDR2 as YYDKDF (reference sequence). The CDR3 protein is CATSTRFGSTDTQYF. CDR3 nucleotide sequence: TGTGCCACCAGCACTCGGTTCGGGAGCACAGATACGCAGTATTTT.

The V gene is TRBV18, the J gene TRBJ1-3; D unresolved. V lost 3 bases and J lost 4, with 7 bases in between. The V gene's germline CDR1 is KGHSH and CDR2 LQKENI. The CDR3 totals 13 residues. CDR3 sequence reads: CASSPMEGNTIYF. The CDR3 nucleotides are TGTGCCAGCTCACCTATGGAGGGAAACACCATATATTTT.

This clone showed up just once. This chain joins TRBV4-1 and TRBJ2-7, with 10 positions matching TRBD1. Unmatched junction bases numbered 4, after V lost 4 bases and J lost 4 bases. The CDR3 totals 14 residues. Per the germline V gene, CDR1 is MGHRA and CDR2 is YSYEKL. CDR3 in DNA: TGCGCCAGCAGCCTGGACAGGGGGAAGTACGAGCAGTACTTC. Protein: CASSLDRGKYEQYF.

This clone was observed a single time. CDR3 sequence: CASVREYNEQFF. The CDR3 DNA reads as TGTGCCAGCGTGCGGGAATACAATGAGCAGTTCTTC. The chain has TRBV2 and TRBJ2-1; perhaps TRBD2 as D (6 bases). The CDR3 totals 12 residues. Germline V gives CDR1 SNHLY, CDR2 FYNNEI. The V gene lost 8 bases and the J gene lost 4 bases, with 9 bases spanning the gap.

This chain joins TRBV10-3 and TRBJ2-1; D is perhaps TRBD2 (6 bases). Germline CDR1 is ENHRY and CDR2 is SYGVKD. The CDR3 covers 14 residues. The V gene lost 3 bases and the J gene lost 0 bases, with 6 bases spanning the gap. CDR3 DNA: TGTGCCATCAGTGACGGGGGCTCCTACAATGAGCAGTTCTTC. Translated, it gives CAISDGGSYNEQFF.

The chain carries TRBV5-1 and TRBJ1-2; 7 nucleotides match TRBD1. The germline V gene encodes CDR1 SGHRS and CDR2 YFSETQ. Germline trimming cut 0 bases from V and 1 base from J; bases unmatched to any gene: 3. CDR3 length: 15 residues. CDR3: CASSLGGGSNYGYTF. The CDR3 DNA reads TGCGCCAGCAGCTTGGGAGGGGGCAGTAACTATGGCTACACCTTC.